These 8 T cell receptor beta chains came from one sample sequenced in a study of T cells in Graves' hyperthyroidism and ophthalmopathy. The investigators amplified TCR beta CDR3 regions from RNA transcripts. In the first-round RT-PCR of the TCR CDR3, the HTBI primer set was used. In TCRdb, the multiplex PCR reads were re-called with MiXCR into one record per CDR3 protein. The profile shows roughly 570,000 distinct CDR3 sequences, 46% of them singletons. Sequencing was carried out using peripheral blood or thyroid tissue (not recorded which). These receptor sequences come from a woman between 18 and 29 years old with Graves' hyperthyroidism.

This clonotype was seen repeatedly, ten times or more. V and J are TRBV5-8 and TRBJ2-7; 8 bases map to TRBD2. There are 15 residues in the CDR3. Looked up from germline, CDR1 is SGHTS and CDR2 is YDEGEE. V gave up 3 bases and J gave up 0 bases; unmatched junction bases: 5. The DNA of the CDR3 is TGTGCCAGCAGCTATAGCGGGATAAGCTCCTACGAGCAGTACTTC. It yields the protein CASSYSGISSYEQYF.

The chain couples TRBV12-3 or TRBV12-4 to TRBJ2-1; D is tentatively TRBD1 or TRBD2 (5 bases each). V lost 3 bases, J lost 10 bases, and 10 bases lay in between. This CDR3 has 12 residues. DNA of the CDR3: TGTGCCAGCAGTTTGGGGGTCGGCGAGCAGTTCTTC. Translation: CASSLGVGEQFF.

The V call is TRBV29-1, the J call TRBJ1-2; TRBD1 is a possible D gene (5 bases). The V gene's germline CDR1 is SQVTM and CDR2 ANQGSEA. This CDR3 spans 11 amino acids. The CDR3 nucleotides read TGCAGTTTTCAGGGATCCTATGGCTACACCTTC. Amino acids: CSFQGSYGYTF.

This chain connects TRBV7-9 to TRBJ2-6, with 12 bases fitting TRBD1. CDR3 size: 19 residues. CDR1 is SEHNR, CDR2 FQNEAQ, per germline (reference sequence). The ends lost 5 bases at V and 4 bases at J; junction bases unmatched: 12. This chain's CDR3 is CASSPRSGTGGAGANVLTF. CDR3 nucleotide sequence: TGTGCCAGCAGCCCCCGCTCCGGGACAGGGGGCGCCGGGGCCAACGTCCTGACTTTC.

The CDR3 is CSVDQGGGYTF. As DNA, the CDR3 is TGCAGCGTTGACCAGGGCGGCGGCTACACCTTC. The J gene is TRBJ1-2, the V gene TRBV29-1, with TRBD1 as a possible D gene (5 bases). The germline CDR1 and CDR2 sequences are SQVTM and ANQGSEA. The CDR3 totals 11 residues. V lost 3 bases, J lost 8 bases, and 10 bases lay in between.

At least ten counts were recorded for this clonotype. The J gene is TRBJ1-1, the V gene TRBV20-1; weak D call: TRBD1 (5 bases). Trimming cost V 1 base and J 4 bases, with 16 bases left between them. Germline V CDR1 and CDR2: DFQATT, SNEGSKA (reference sequence). This CDR3 has 15 amino acids. The CDR3 region is CSARGDGVWGTEAFF. CDR3 DNA: TGCAGTGCTAGAGGGGACGGAGTATGGGGCACTGAAGCTTTCTTT.

The sample holds one count of this clonotype. The genes are TRBV10-3 and TRBJ1-2; tentative D call: TRBD1 (5 bases). This CDR3 is built from 13 residues. Trimming shortened V by 6 bases and J by 4 bases, and 12 bases separated the two germline ends. Germline V gene sequence: CDR1 ENHRY, CDR2 SYGVKD. This CDR3 reads CAIRAGGPYGYTF. CDR3 bases: TGTGCCATCAGGGCGGGGGGACCCTATGGCTACACCTTC.

This clonotype was recorded many times. The V gene is TRBV11-2, the J gene TRBJ1-1; the D is unclear. The ends were cut back, 10 bases at V and 4 bases at J, with 19 bases in the middle. Germline V gene sequence: CDR1 SGHAT, CDR2 FQNNGV. This CDR3 has 14 residues. The CDR3 sequence is CATLPGNWGTEAFF. The CDR3 nucleotides are TGTGCCACACTCCCCGGGAACTGGGGCACTGAAGCTTTCTTT.